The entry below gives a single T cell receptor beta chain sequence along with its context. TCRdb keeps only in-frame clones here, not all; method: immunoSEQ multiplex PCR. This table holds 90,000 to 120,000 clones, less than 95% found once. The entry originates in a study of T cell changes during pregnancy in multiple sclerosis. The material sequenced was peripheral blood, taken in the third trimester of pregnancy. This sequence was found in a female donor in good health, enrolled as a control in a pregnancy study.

CDR3 protein: CASSLEGEQPQHF. The CDR3 DNA follows: TGTGCCAGCAGCTTAGAGGGAGAACAGCCCCAGCATTTT. This sequence joins TRBV7-2 and TRBJ1-5; D remains ambiguous. The germline V and J ends were trimmed by 1 base and 7 bases, with 8 bases remaining between them. Germline assignment: CDR1 SGHTA and CDR2 FQGNSA. The CDR3 consists of 13 residues.